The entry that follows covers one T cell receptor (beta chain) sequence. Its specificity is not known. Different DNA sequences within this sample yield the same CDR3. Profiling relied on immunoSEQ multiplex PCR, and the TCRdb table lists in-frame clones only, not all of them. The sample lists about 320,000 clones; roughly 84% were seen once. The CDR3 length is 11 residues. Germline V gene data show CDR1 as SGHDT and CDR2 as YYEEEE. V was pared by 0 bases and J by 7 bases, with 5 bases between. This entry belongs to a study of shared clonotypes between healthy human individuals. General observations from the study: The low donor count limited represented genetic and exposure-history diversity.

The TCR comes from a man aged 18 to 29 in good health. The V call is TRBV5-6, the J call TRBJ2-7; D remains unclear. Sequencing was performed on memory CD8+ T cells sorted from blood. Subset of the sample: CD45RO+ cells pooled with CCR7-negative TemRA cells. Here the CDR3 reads CASSLVGEQYF. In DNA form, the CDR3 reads TGTGCCAGCAGCTTGGTGGGAGAGCAGTACTTC. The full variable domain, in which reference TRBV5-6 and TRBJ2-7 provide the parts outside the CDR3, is DAGVTQSPTHLIKTRGQQVTLRCSPKSGHDTVSWYQQALGQGPQFIFQYYEEEERQRGNFPDRFSGHQFPNYSSELNVNALLLGDSALYLCASSLVGEQYFGPGTRLTVT.